The source of this TCR beta chain is a study of blood T cell repertoires in COVID-19. Overall study: Some COVID-19 samples were acute and others convalescent; all came from the United States, Italy and Spain. The cDNA or gDNA used as material had been derived from T cells, B-cell-depleted T cells, or PBMCs.

This CDR3 comprises 13 residues. Germline lookup yields CDR1 SGDLS and CDR2 YYNGEE. Deletions cut 2 bases from V and 8 bases from J, with 11 bases between. In the authors' methods: Estimation of nucleated cell counts was performed using reference gene primer amplification. Some clones are missing from TCRdb's copy, which holds only in-frame ones; the method was immunoSEQ multiplex PCR. Clone size and the V and J calls come from that table; the DNA yielded D and trimming. This sample carries about 74,000 clones, roughly nine tenths of them seen once, and the ten largest clones take just over 9%. The sequence was collected from a human donor in a cohort sampled during active COVID-19. V is TRBV9 and J is TRBJ2-1; a weak D match, TRBD1 (5 bases). Specimen: peripheral blood. The CDR3 region is CASSVPGLDEQFF. The CDR3 nucleotides are TGTGCCAGCAGCGTTCCAGGGCTGGATGAGCAGTTCTTC.